Listed below are T cell receptor beta chains from one sample, sequenced in a study of blood T cell repertoires in COVID-19. TCRdb's table, derived via immunoSEQ multiplex PCR, lists solely in-frame clones and lacks some. The sample has just over 350,000 clones, approximately 86% seen once; the top ten hold around 7.4%. The sample comprised peripheral blood. These receptors originate from a woman in her sixties with COVID-19, enrolled during active disease. Both conserved end residues are part of each CDR3. The D gene is left open where the match is weak. Only some rows state a clone size, as once, few, many or a class for expanded clones.

j_call	v_call	clone_size	d_call	cdr3_aa	cdr3_nt
TRBJ1-4	TRBV12-5	.	TRBD1	CASGPGQAGNEKLFF	TGTGCTAGTGGTCCAGGACAGGCTGGTAATGAAAAACTGTTTTTT
TRBJ2-7	TRBV2	.	TRBD1	CASRRPGTGHYEQYF	TGTGCCAGCAGGAGACCCGGGACAGGGCACTACGAGCAGTACTTC
TRBJ1-1	TRBV6-5	.	TRBD1	CASRGQGYTEAFF	TGTGCCAGCAGGGGACAGGGGTACACTGAAGCTTTCTTT
TRBJ1-2	TRBV6-5	.	TRBD1	CASSIGQGAGYGYTF	TGTGCCAGCAGCATTGGACAGGGGGCAGGCTATGGCTACACCTTC
TRBJ2-7	TRBV4-1	.	.	CASSQGASYEQYF	TGCGCCAGCAGCCAGGGCGCATCCTACGAGCAGTACTTC
TRBJ1-1	TRBV29-1	.	.	CSVEGGEFPEAFF	TGCAGCGTTGAGGGCGGGGAGTTCCCTGAAGCTTTCTTT
TRBJ1-6	TRBV19	.	TRBD1	CASTARQGLDNSPLHF	TGTGCCAGTACCGCGAGACAGGGGCTTGATAATTCACCCCTCCACTTT
TRBJ1-1	TRBV29-1	few	TRBD1	CSAETGSFTEAFF	TGCAGCGCTGAGACAGGGAGCTTCACTGAAGCTTTCTTT
TRBJ2-5	TRBV11-2	.	.	CASSAGAVQETQYF	TGTGCCAGCAGCGCTGGGGCGGTCCAAGAGACCCAGTACTTC
TRBJ1-5	TRBV6-5	.	TRBD1	CASSKGQGDQPQHF	TGTGCCAGCAGTAAGGGACAGGGGGATCAGCCCCAGCATTTT
TRBJ1-1	TRBV2	.	.	CASSVGMNTEAFF	TGTGCCAGCAGTGTCGGTATGAACACTGAAGCTTTCTTT
TRBJ1-2	TRBV11-2	.	TRBD1	CASSTRQGKRHGYTF	TGTGCCAGCAGCACACGACAGGGGAAAAGGCACGGCTACACCTTC
TRBJ2-7	TRBV25-1	few	.	CASSRDYEQYF	TGTGCCAGCAGCAGGGACTACGAGCAGTACTTC
TRBJ1-3	TRBV19	.	TRBD1	CASSYRGGNTIYF	TGTGCCAGTAGTTACAGGGGAGGAAACACCATATATTTT
TRBJ2-1	TRBV5-4	.	.	CASSSSPDNNEQFF	TGTGCCAGCAGCTCGTCCCCCGACAACAATGAGCAGTTCTTC
TRBJ2-5	TRBV20-1	.	.	CSARARGTQYF	TGCAGTGCTCGAGCTCGGGGGACCCAGTACTTC
TRBJ2-4	TRBV4-1	once	.	CASSSSGTPIAKNIQYF	TGCGCCAGCAGCTCCTCTGGGACACCAATAGCCAAAAACATTCAGTACTTC
TRBJ1-5	TRBV15	few	TRBD1	CATSRDMAGGVQPQHF	TGTGCCACCAGCAGAGATATGGCAGGGGGCGTTCAGCCCCAGCATTTT
TRBJ1-5	TRBV7-4	.	.	CASSQPPEVREGYSNQPQHF	TGTGCCAGCAGCCAACCCCCCGAGGTCAGGGAGGGTTATAGCAATCAGCCCCAGCATTTT
TRBJ2-7	TRBV7-8	.	TRBD2	CASSLAGGTYEQYF	TGTGCCAGCAGCTTGGCGGGGGGAACCTACGAGCAGTACTTC
TRBJ2-7	TRBV4-1	once	TRBD1	CASSQADRGAYEQYF	TGCGCCAGCAGCCAAGCGGACAGGGGGGCCTACGAGCAGTACTTC
TRBJ1-2	TRBV27	.	TRBD1	CASSSESGTAYGYTF	TGTGCCAGCAGCTCCGAATCCGGGACAGCCTATGGCTACACCTTC
TRBJ1-4	TRBV27	.	TRBD1	CASSLVGTGSSEKLFF	TGTGCCAGCAGTTTAGTCGGGACAGGGTCCTCTGAGAAACTGTTTTTT
TRBJ2-5	TRBV7-9	.	.	CASSLAKLSGTQETQYF	TGTGCCAGCAGCTTAGCGAAGTTAAGCGGAACACAAGAGACCCAGTACTTC
TRBJ2-7	TRBV6-5	.	TRBD1	CASGQDFYEQYF	TGTGCCAGCGGACAGGATTTCTACGAGCAGTACTTC
TRBJ1-1	TRBV5-1	.	.	CASSLVSVLNTEAFF	TGCGCCAGCAGCTTGGTATCAGTACTGAACACTGAAGCTTTCTTT